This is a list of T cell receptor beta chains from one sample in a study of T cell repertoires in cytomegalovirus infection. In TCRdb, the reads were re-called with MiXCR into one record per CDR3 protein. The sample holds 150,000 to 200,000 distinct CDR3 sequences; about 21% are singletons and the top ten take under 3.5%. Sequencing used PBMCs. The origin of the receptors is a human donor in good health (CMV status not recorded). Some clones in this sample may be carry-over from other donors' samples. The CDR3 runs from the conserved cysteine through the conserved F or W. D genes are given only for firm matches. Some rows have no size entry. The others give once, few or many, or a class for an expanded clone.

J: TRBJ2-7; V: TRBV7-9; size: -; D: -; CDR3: CASSGDLGEQYF; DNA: TGTGCCAGCAGCGGTGACTTAGGCGAGCAGTACTTC
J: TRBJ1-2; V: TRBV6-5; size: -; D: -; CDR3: CARSSGRVMDGYTF; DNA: TGTGCCCGCAGTTCTGGCAGGGTAATGGATGGCTACACCTTC
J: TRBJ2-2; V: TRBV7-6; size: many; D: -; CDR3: CASSPSPGGTGELFF; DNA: TGTGCCAGCAGCCCTTCGCCTGGGGGAACCGGGGAGCTGTTTTTT
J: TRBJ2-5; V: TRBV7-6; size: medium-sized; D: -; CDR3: CASSLLGGSVETQYF; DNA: TGTGCCAGCAGCCTACTCGGCGGCAGCGTTGAGACCCAGTACTTC
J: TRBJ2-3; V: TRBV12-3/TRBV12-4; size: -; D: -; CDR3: CASFRGGSTDTQYF; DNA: TGTGCCAGCTTTAGGGGGGGGAGCACAGATACGCAGTATTTT
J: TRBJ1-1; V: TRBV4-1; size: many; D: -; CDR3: CASSQGVGTEAFF; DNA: TGCGCCAGCAGCCAAGGGGTCGGGACAGAAGCTTTCTTT
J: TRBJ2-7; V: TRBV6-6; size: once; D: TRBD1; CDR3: CASSRGTGDLRNYEQYF; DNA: TGTGCCAGCAGCAGGGGGACAGGGGATCTAAGAAACTACGAGCAGTACTTC
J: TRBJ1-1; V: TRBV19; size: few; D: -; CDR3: CASGGREVGTEAFF; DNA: TGTGCCAGTGGTGGAAGGGAGGTAGGAACTGAAGCTTTCTTT
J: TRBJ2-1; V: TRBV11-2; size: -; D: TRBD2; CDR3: CASSSSRGGRYNDQFF; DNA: TGTGCCAGCAGCTCTTCCCGCGGGGGGCGGTACAATGATCAGTTCTTC
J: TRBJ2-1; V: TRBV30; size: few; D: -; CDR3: CAWNSDQISAPFF; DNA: TGTGCCTGGAATTCAGACCAGATTAGTGCGCCGTTCTTC
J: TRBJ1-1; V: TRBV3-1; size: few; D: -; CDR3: CASSHLGHLNTEAFF; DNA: TGTGCCAGCAGCCACTTGGGACATCTGAACACTGAAGCTTTCTTT
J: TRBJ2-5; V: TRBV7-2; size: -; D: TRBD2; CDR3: CASSPGGGRQTQYF; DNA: TGTGCCAGCAGCCCGGGGGGGGGGAGGCAGACCCAGTACTTC
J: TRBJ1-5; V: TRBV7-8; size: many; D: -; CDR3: CASSLSNQPQHF; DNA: TGTGCCAGCAGTCTTAGCAATCAGCCCCAGCATTTT
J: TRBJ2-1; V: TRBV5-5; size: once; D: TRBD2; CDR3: CASSLRAGGGNEQFF; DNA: TGTGCCAGCAGCTTGAGGGCGGGAGGTGGGAATGAGCAGTTCTTC
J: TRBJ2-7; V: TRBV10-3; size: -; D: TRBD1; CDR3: CAISKGQGESGEQYF; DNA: TGTGCCATCAGTAAGGGACAGGGGGAATCGGGGGAGCAGTACTTC
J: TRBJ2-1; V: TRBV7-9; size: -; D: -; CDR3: CASSRQELGEGDLDEQFF; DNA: TGTGCCAGCAGCCGCCAGGAATTAGGTGAAGGGGATCTTGATGAGCAGTTCTTC
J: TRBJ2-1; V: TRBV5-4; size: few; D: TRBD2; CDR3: CASKLAGGLSYNEQFF; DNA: TGTGCCAGCAAACTAGCGGGAGGCCTCTCCTACAATGAGCAGTTCTTC
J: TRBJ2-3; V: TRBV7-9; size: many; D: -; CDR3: CASSLSDTDTQYF; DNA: TGTGCCAGCAGCTTATCGGACACAGATACGCAGTATTTT
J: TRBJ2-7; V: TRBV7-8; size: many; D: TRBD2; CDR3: CASSGASGGYEQYF; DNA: TGTGCCAGCAGCGGCGCTAGCGGGGGTTACGAGCAGTACTTC
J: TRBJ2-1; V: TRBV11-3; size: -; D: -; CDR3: CASSLGGFNEQFF; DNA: TGTGCCAGCAGCTTAGGAGGGTTCAATGAGCAGTTCTTC
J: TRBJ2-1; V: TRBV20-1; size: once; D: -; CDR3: CSARSISGSYNEQFF; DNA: TGCAGTGCTAGGTCCATTAGCGGCTCCTACAATGAGCAGTTCTTC
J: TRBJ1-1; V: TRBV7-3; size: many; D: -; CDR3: CASSAGAHTEAFF; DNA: TGTGCCAGCTCTGCAGGGGCCCACACTGAAGCTTTCTTT
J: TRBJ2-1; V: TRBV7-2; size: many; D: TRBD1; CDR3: CASSWDRGSYNEQFF; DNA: TGTGCCAGCAGCTGGGACAGGGGGAGCTACAATGAGCAGTTCTTC
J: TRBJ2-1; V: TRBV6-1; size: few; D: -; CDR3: CASSSKFQGFYNEQFF; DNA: TGTGCCAGCAGCTCTAAGTTCCAGGGTTTCTACAATGAGCAGTTCTTC
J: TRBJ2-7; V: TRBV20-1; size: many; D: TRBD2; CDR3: CSARVLRAGLAASYEQYF; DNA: TGCAGTGCTAGAGTCCTCCGTGCGGGACTAGCGGCTTCCTACGAGCAGTACTTC
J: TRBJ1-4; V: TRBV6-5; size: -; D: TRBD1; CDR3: CASTGQAGEKLFF; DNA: TGTGCCAGCACGGGACAGGCGGGTGAAAAACTGTTTTTT
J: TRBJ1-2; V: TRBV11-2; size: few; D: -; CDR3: CASSPAGYDGYTF; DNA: TGTGCCAGCAGCCCGGCAGGGTATGATGGCTACACCTTC
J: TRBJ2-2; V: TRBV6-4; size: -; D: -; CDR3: CASSEVNTPTGELFF; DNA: TGTGCCAGCAGTGAAGTTAATACCCCGACCGGGGAGCTGTTTTTT
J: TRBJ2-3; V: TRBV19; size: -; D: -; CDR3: CASSIGLFGDTQYF; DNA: TGTGCCAGTAGTATAGGCCTGTTTGGGGATACGCAGTATTTT
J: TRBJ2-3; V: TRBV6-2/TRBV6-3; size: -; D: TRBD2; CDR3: CASSLGLAGALSTDTQYF; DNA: TGTGCCAGCAGCCTGGGACTAGCGGGAGCCCTAAGCACAGATACGCAGTATTTT
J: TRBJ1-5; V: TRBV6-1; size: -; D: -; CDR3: CASSVVSNQPQHF; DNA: TGTGCCAGCAGTGTGGTTAGCAATCAGCCCCAGCATTTT
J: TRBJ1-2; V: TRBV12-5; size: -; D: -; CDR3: CASGLVHSLEGYTF; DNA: TGTGCTAGTGGTTTGGTACACAGCCTGGAGGGCTACACCTTC
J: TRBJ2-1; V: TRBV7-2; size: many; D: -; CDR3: CASSRFNSYNEQFF; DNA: TGTGCCAGCAGCAGATTTAACTCCTACAATGAGCAGTTCTTC
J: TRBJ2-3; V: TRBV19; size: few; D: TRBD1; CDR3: CASSIVPGQGRTDTQYF; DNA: TGTGCCAGTAGTATAGTCCCGGGACAGGGAAGGACAGATACGCAGTATTTT
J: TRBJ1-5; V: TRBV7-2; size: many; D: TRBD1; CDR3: CASSSDGQGPQPQHF; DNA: TGTGCCAGCAGCTCGGATGGACAGGGACCTCAGCCCCAGCATTTT
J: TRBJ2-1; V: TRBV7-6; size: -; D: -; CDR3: CASSLPQSNEQFF; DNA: TGTGCCAGCAGCTTACCTCAATCCAATGAGCAGTTCTTC
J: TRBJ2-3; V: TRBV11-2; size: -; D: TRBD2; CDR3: CASSLLAGYSTDTQYF; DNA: TGTGCCAGCAGCTTGTTAGCGGGGTATAGCACAGATACGCAGTATTTT
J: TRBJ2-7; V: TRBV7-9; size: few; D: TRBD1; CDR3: CASSSTGTLTYEQYF; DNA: TGTGCCAGCAGCTCGACAGGGACACTAACCTACGAGCAGTACTTC
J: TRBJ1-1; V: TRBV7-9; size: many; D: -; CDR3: CASTKRGSTENTEAFF; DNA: TGTGCCAGCACCAAGAGGGGGAGCACCGAGAACACTGAAGCTTTCTTT
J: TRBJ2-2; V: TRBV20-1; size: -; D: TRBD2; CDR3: CSANRSGGNTGELFF; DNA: TGCAGTGCTAACCGTAGCGGGGGGAACACCGGGGAGCTGTTTTTT
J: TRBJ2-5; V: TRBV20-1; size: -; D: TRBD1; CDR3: CSAEGAVGETQYF; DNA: TGCAGTGCCGAGGGGGCCGTCGGAGAGACCCAGTACTTC
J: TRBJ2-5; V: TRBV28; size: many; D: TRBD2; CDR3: CASSSPRGGQETQYF; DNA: TGTGCCAGCAGCTCCCCTCGCGGGGGCCAAGAGACCCAGTACTTC
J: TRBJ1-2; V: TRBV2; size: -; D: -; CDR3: CASNNRGQNYGYTF; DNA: TGTGCCAGCAACAACCGGGGCCAGAACTATGGCTACACCTTC